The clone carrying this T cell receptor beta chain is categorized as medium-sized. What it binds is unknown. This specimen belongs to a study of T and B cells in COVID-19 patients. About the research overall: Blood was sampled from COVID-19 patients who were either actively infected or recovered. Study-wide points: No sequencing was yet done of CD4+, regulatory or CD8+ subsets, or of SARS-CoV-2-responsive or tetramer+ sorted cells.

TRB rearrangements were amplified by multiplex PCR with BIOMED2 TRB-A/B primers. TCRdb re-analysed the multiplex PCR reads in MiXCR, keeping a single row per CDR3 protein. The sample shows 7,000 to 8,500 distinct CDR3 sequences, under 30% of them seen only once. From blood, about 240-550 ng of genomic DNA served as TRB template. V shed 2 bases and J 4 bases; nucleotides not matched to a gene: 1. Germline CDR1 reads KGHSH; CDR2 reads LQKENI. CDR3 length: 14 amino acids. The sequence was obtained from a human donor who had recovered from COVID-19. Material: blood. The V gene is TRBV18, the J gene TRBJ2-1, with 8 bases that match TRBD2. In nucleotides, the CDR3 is TGTGCCAGCTCACCAGGCGGGGGGTACAATGAGCAGTTCTTC. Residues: CASSPGGGYNEQFF.